This T cell receptor (beta chain) was recovered during a study of a mutant IDH1 vaccine in newly diagnosed glioma. Across the study: Patients, over weeks 1, 3, 5, 7, 11, 15, 19 and 23, received a total of eight vaccinations. Vaccines began 4-6 weeks after radiotherapy alone, or with temozolomide cycles. Earlier therapy was either radiotherapy, temozolomide, or both, and most got both.

Sequencing was performed with immunoSEQ multiplex PCR; in TCRdb, only in-frame clones are kept and a portion is missing. The sample shows about 62,000 clones, about nine tenths of them seen only once. Details on this clone: The antigen is undetermined.

The CDR3 is made up of 14 amino acids. Germline-derived CDR1 and CDR2 are SGHRS and YFSETQ. The V end was cut by 0 bases, the J end by 5 bases, with 11 bases between. Time point denoted: week 11, during vaccination. Vaccine doses each comprised 300 ug of mutant IDH1 20-mer peptide, with topical imiquimod. Each donor presented with a new WHO grade 3 or 4 astrocytoma that tested IDH1-mutant and showed ATRX loss. This TCR came from a man between 35 and 55 years old with glioma. The chain links TRBV5-1 to TRBJ2-5, with D possibly being TRBD1 (6 bases). The material was PBMCs, obtained from a glioma patient whose treatment included an IDH1 peptide vaccine. CDR3 sequence reads: CASSLGQAAETQYF. In DNA form, the CDR3 reads TGCGCCAGCAGCTTGGGACAGGCGGCGGAGACCCAGTACTTC.